The sequence of this TCR beta chain was determined in a study of T-cell reconstitution after alpha-beta-depleted transplantation in children (dated by TCRdb to 2016 to 2017). Regarding the study in general: Using TCR repertoire profiling, the study followed T-cell immune reconstitution in a quantitative way in children after TCRalphabeta/CD19-depleted allogeneic hematopoietic cell transplantation. Study-wide conclusions, independent of this receptor: About two months after transplant, the apparently early recovery of alphabetaT-cell counts reportedly depended on just several hundred clones that had expanded rapidly and came from non-depleted graft cells. Over subsequent months, a decline in hyperexpanded clone frequencies was noted, and after one year, T-cell counts and TCRbeta diversity were mostly ascribed to newly produced T cells. In some patients, the high TCRbeta diversity seen at day 60 was put down to recipient T cells and intrathymic progenitors that had survived conditioning.

The sample's treatment or condition label, decoded: allogeneic hematopoietic cell transplantation with graft depleted of TCRalphabeta T cells and CD19 B cells. The transplant recipients were children given TCRalphabeta/CD19-depleted allogeneic hematopoietic cell grafts. V and J are trimmed by 3 bases and 5 bases, and the gene matches miss 10 bases of the junction. The germline V gene supplies CDR1 MGHDK and CDR2 SYGVNS. The CDR3 measures 16 amino acids from cysteine to phenylalanine. Only the CDR3 portion is preserved as DNA: 48 bases, with reading frame beginning at the first base. Libraries came from PCR. The instrument given in TCRdb is Illumina HiSeq 2500. Molecular barcoding was employed in the preparation of TCR libraries, with unique molecular identifiers being used to normalize TCRbeta repertoire quantification. The public reads were reanalyzed by TCRdb: fastp trimming at Q25, MiXCR alignment, in-frame beta chains only. Each entry is one CDR3 protein sequence, shown with its most common DNA and genes. A total of 780,000 or so distinct CDR3 sequences appear in this sample, 16% of them only once. In total, the top ten clones hold roughly 4.8% of the sample.

For this clonotype: Its specific antigen is unknown. Base qualities are not provided; no much larger clone lies one nucleotide away.

This receptor was identified in a male patient aged 10 to 17 who had a stem cell transplant for acute lymphoblastic leukemia, so the T cells may come from the graft donor. The rearrangement joined TRBV25-1 to TRBJ2-7; a stretch of 10 junction bases matches TRBD2. Source: PBMCs, mostly from graft donor cells, taken 360 days after TCRalphabeta/CD19-depleted stem cell transplant. CDR3 region: CASSDRRASGSDEQYF. In nucleotides, the sequence is TGTGCCAGCAGTGATCGAAGGGCTAGCGGGAGCGACGAGCAGTACTTC.